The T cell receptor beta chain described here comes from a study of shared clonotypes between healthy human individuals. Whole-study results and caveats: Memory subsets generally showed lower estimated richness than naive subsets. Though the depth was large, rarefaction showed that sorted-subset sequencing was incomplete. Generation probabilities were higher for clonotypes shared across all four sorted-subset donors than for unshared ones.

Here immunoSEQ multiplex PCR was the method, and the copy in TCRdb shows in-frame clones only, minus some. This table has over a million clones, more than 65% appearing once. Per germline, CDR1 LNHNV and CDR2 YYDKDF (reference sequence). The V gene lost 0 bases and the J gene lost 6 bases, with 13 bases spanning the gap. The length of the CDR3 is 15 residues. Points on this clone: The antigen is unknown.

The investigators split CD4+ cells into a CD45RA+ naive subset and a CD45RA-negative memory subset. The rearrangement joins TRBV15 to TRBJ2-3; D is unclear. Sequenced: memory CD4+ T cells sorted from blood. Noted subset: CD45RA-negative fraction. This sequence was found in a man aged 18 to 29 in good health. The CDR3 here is CATSRDGVFGDTQYF. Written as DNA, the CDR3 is TGTGCCACCAGCAGAGATGGCGTGTTCGGGGATACGCAGTATTTT.